The 20 T cell receptor beta chains listed next were all sequenced from one sample in a study of beta chain features in type 1 diabetes. General study results and limits: Type 1 diabetes patients had TCRB CDR3s that were shorter (moderately but significantly so) in all four CD4+ subsets.

The antigens for these receptors are not known. TCRB transcripts that were expressed got sequenced, as all of the isolated RNA had been reverse transcribed. Generated by immunoSEQ multiplex PCR, the TCRdb table keeps only in-frame clones and is missing some. The sample carries roughly 730,000 clones, over 10% recorded once. Sequenced material: naive CD4+ T cells from blood. The source is a young man with type 1 diabetes.

This sequence joins TRBV19 and TRBJ2-7, with D possibly TRBD1 on 6 matching bases. Germline V gene sequence: CDR1 LNHDA, CDR2 SQIVND (reference sequence). V shed 6 bases and J shed 5 bases, with 11 bases lying between them. CDR3 length: 12 residues. CDR3 loop: CASSRQDHEQYF. The CDR3 DNA reads TGTGCCAGTAGCCGACAGGACCACGAGCAGTACTTC. The full variable domain, its missing parts supplied by reference TRBV19 and TRBJ2-7, is DGGITQSPKYLFRKEGQNVTLSCEQNLNHDAMYWYRQDPGQGLRLIYYSQIVNDFQKGDIAEGYSVSREKKESFPLTVTSAQKNPTAFYLCASSRQDHEQYFGPGTRLTVT.

The rearrangement uses TRBV6-5 and TRBJ1-2; tentatively, D is TRBD1 (6 bases). V dropped 5 bases and J dropped 8 bases, with 9 bases sitting between them. Germline lookup yields CDR1 MNHEY and CDR2 SVGAGI. This CDR3 is built from 11 residues. The CDR3, as DNA: TGTGCCAGCAGTATGGGGGCGGGCTACACCTTC. Its protein product is CASSMGAGYTF.

Comment on this clone: This same CDR3 is encoded by further DNA sequences in the sample. This chain connects TRBV19 to TRBJ2-7; TRBD2 might be the D (5 bases). CDR3 length equals 13 residues. V lost 5 bases, J lost 0 bases, and 8 bases lay in between. Looked up from germline, CDR1 is LNHDA and CDR2 is SQIVND (reference sequence). In nucleotides, the CDR3 is TGTGCCAGTAGTGTAGGGAGCTCCTACGAGCAGTACTTC. Protein product: CASSVGSSYEQYF.

This clone was seen a few times. The V gene is TRBV29-1, the J gene TRBJ2-5; TRBD2 agrees at 16 bases. The CDR3 has 17 amino acids. V lost 7 bases and J lost 4; bases outside the gene matches: 12. Germline V gives CDR1 SQVTM, CDR2 ANQGSEA. DNA of the CDR3: TGCAGCGCGAGAGGGACTAGCGGGGGGGCCTTTCTAGAGACCCAGTACTTC. Protein product: CSARGTSGGAFLETQYF.

This clone was counted a few times. The CDR3 spells CASSSSRSYEQYF. The CDR3 coding sequence is TGTGCCAGCAGTTCTTCCAGATCCTACGAGCAGTACTTC. The chain carries TRBV27 and TRBJ2-7; D gene uncertain. Germline assignment: CDR1 MNHEY and CDR2 SMNVEV (reference sequence). Trimming left V 4 bases short and J 1 base short, with 8 bases between. The length of the CDR3 is 13 residues.

This chain uses TRBV28 with TRBJ2-5; 9 bases align to TRBD1. V dropped 0 bases and J dropped 2; count of bases not matched to a gene: 1. CDR1 MDHEN and CDR2 SYDVKM come from the germline V gene. CDR3 length: 15 residues. The CDR3 loop is CASSLWGTGQETQYF. The CDR3 DNA reads as TGTGCCAGCAGTTTATGGGGGACAGGGCAAGAGACCCAGTACTTC.

Only a few counts were recorded for this clone. The chain's CDR3 is CAAGPGQGDNSPLHF. The CDR3 bases are TGTGCCGCGGGGCCGGGACAGGGGGATAATTCACCCCTCCACTTT. The chain has TRBV15 and TRBJ1-6, with TRBD1 matching 11 bases. V dropped 11 bases and J dropped 5; count of bases not matched to a gene: 8. This CDR3 spans 15 amino acids. CDR1 and CDR2 (germline): LNHNV, YYDKDF (reference sequence).

This clone showed up just a few times. The V and J genes are TRBV6-6 and TRBJ1-3; D unresolved. Germline V gives CDR1 MNHNY, CDR2 SVGAGI (reference sequence). V lost 6 bases and J 4 bases, leaving 13 bases between the germline ends. CDR3 length: 14 amino acids. CDR3 amino acids: CASRLAGFGNTIYF. In nucleotides, the CDR3 is TGTGCCAGCAGATTGGCGGGGTTCGGAAACACCATATATTTT.

V and J are TRBV30 and TRBJ1-1; D is unresolved. This CDR3 spans 13 amino acids. The V gene lost 5 bases and the J gene lost 4 bases, with 14 bases spanning the gap. The germline V gene encodes CDR1 GTSNPN and CDR2 SVGIG (reference sequence). The CDR3 loop is CAWGKEGGTEAFF. CDR3 DNA sequence: TGTGCCTGGGGTAAGGAGGGAGGCACTGAAGCTTTCTTT.

The chain combines TRBV7-2 with TRBJ2-1; the D gene is possibly TRBD1 (5 bases). Germline V gene data show CDR1 as SGHTA and CDR2 as FQGNSA. Trimming removed 5 bases at V and 5 bases at J, with 13 bases between. The CDR3 is 14 amino acids. Written as DNA, the CDR3 is TGTGCCAGCAGCCCAACAGGACATGACAATGAGCAGTTCTTC. Its translation is CASSPTGHDNEQFF.

In its sample, this clone was seen a few times. The chain is built from TRBV20-1 and TRBJ1-1; D gene uncertain. V lost 0 bases to trimming and J lost 10 bases, with 6 bases between them. Germline CDR1 and CDR2: DFQATT and SNEGSKA (reference sequence). The CDR3 runs 10 residues. CDR3 bases: TGCAGTGCTAGAGATGCCGTAGCTTTCTTT. Translating gives CSARDAVAFF.

This clone appeared a few times. This chain links TRBV4-1 with TRBJ2-2; D gene unclear. Trimming left V 6 bases short and J 4 bases short, with 21 bases between. CDR1 MGHRA and CDR2 YSYEKL come from the germline V gene. CDR3 length: 17 amino acids. The CDR3 sequence is CASSHTMSPWGTGELFF. The DNA for the CDR3 is TGCGCCAGCAGTCACACCATGAGCCCTTGGGGCACCGGGGAGCTGTTTTTT.

This clone was found a few times. The rearrangement uses TRBV4-2 and TRBJ2-1; 9 bases agree with TRBD2. The CDR3 loop spans 16 amino acids. Germline lookup yields CDR1 LGHNA and CDR2 YNFKEQ. The trim removed 0 bases at V and 9 bases at J, leaving 9 bases unmatched. CDR3 bases: TGTGCCAGCAGCCAAGATGGCGATAGCGGGAGTGGTGAGCAGTTCTTC. Its translation: CASSQDGDSGSGEQFF.

The rearrangement uses TRBV5-4 and TRBJ1-4, with a weak D call TRBD1 (5 bases). The CDR3 length is 15 residues. Trimming removed 4 bases from V and 0 bases from J, with 10 bases in between. Germline loops: CDR1 SGHNT, CDR2 YYREEE (reference sequence). CDR3: CASSGAGSTNEKLFF. Written as DNA, the CDR3 is TGTGCCAGCAGCGGGGCGGGATCAACTAATGAAAAACTGTTTTTT.

This clone turned up a few times. The chain joins TRBV11-2 to TRBJ1-1; D ambiguous. V gave up 3 bases and J gave up 1 base, with 12 bases separating them. This CDR3 has 15 residues. Per germline, CDR1 SGHAT and CDR2 FQNNGV. CDR3 sequence: CASSFDNLRNTEAFF. The CDR3 bases are TGTGCCAGCAGCTTCGACAATTTGAGGAACACTGAAGCTTTCTTT.

This clone was detected only a few times. This chain links TRBV7-2 with TRBJ1-6; 7 positions agree with TRBD1. The V gene's germline CDR1 is SGHTA and CDR2 FQGNSA. The J segment lost 9 bases and the V segment lost 5 bases, leaving 7 bases of the junction unmatched. The CDR3 contains 14 residues. CDR3 protein: CASSALSGGSPLHF. CDR3 nucleotide sequence: TGTGCCAGCAGCGCCCTGTCAGGGGGTTCACCCCTCCACTTT.

V gene TRBV4-1 combines with J gene TRBJ2-7; 12 positions match TRBD2. The CDR3 extends over 18 amino acids. V was clipped by 0 bases and J by 2 bases; unmatched bases: 8. The V gene's germline CDR1 is MGHRA and CDR2 YSYEKL. The CDR3 DNA follows: TGCGCCAGCAGCCAAGATGGGAACCCTAGCGGGGGGGCCTACGAGCAGTACTTC. It specifies CASSQDGNPSGGAYEQYF.

The gene calls are TRBV5-1 and TRBJ2-7; possibly TRBD1 for D (5 bases). With 0 bases removed from V and 2 bases from J, the gap between germline ends came to 9 bases. CDR1 is SGHRS and CDR2 is YFSETQ in the germline V gene. This CDR3 contains 14 residues. The DNA for the CDR3 is TGCGCCAGCAGCTTGGATGACAGTCCCTACGAGCAGTACTTC. It translates to CASSLDDSPYEQYF.

The table lists this clone with a few counts. The CDR3: CASSYQDTQYF. CDR3 in DNA: TGTGCCAGCAGCTACCAAGATACGCAGTATTTT. The chain combines TRBV2 with TRBJ2-3, with unresolved D. V was cut by 6 bases and J by 5 bases, with 6 bases left in between. Germline CDR1 is SNHLY and CDR2 is FYNNEI. The CDR3 loop spans 11 amino acids.

J is TRBJ2-3 and V is TRBV27; 7 nucleotides line up with TRBD2. Germline CDR1 and CDR2: MNHEY and SMNVEV (reference sequence). The CDR3 spans 14 residues. The J segment lost 2 bases and the V segment lost 3 bases, leaving 2 bases of the junction unmatched. CDR3 nucleotide sequence: TGTGCCAGCAGTTTTGGGGGGGACACAGATACGCAGTATTTT. Its translation: CASSFGGDTDTQYF.